The T cell receptor beta chain under discussion was sequenced for a study of blood T cell repertoires in COVID-19. The protocol was immunoSEQ multiplex PCR, while the TCRdb copy is restricted to in-frame clones and leaves out a portion. The sample has some 220,000 clones, 83% seen once. The germline gives CDR1 GTSNPN, CDR2 SVGIG (reference sequence). V was clipped by 5 bases and J by 4 bases; unmatched bases: 10. The CDR3 has 14 amino acids. This sequence originates from a woman younger than 45 with COVID-19, enrolled during active disease. The rearrangement uses TRBV30 and TRBJ2-7, with TRBD2 matching over 8 bases. The sequenced sample consisted of peripheral blood. CDR3 sequence (DNA): TGTGCCTGGGCTCTAGGCGGGAGGTCTTACGAGCAGTACTTC. Its translation is CAWALGGRSYEQYF.